This passage covers 21 T cell receptor beta chains from one sample sequenced in a study of tumor-infiltrating lymphocytes in primary liver carcinoma. The roughly 19-33 mg bulk tissue piece was not sorted before simultaneous RNA and DNA extraction. With around 500 ng total RNA as template and a constant-region primer, TCR beta cDNA was made. Amplification in three nested multiplex PCR rounds with slightly modified ARM-PCR gave rise to TCR beta libraries. Primers for the first two PCR rounds were TRBV1-TRBV30 forward primers and a C-beta reverse primer (about 9 cycles per round). TCRdb re-analysed the multiplex PCR reads in MiXCR, keeping a single row per CDR3 protein. The table includes roughly 190,000 distinct CDR3 sequences, 70% to 90% detected once. The sequencing input was tumor tissue from primary liver carcinoma. All receptors derive from a man aged 35-49 years with primary liver carcinoma and hepatitis B virus infection.

In the case of this clonotype: Given a much more abundant clone one base away, this may be a read error. The chain recombines TRBV7-9 with TRBJ1-2; D not resolved. Trimming stripped 7 bases from V and 2 bases from J, with 17 bases between. Germline values: CDR1 SEHNR, CDR2 FQNEAQ (reference sequence). The CDR3 is made up of 15 amino acids. The CDR3 protein is CASTLIEALNYGYTF. The DNA for the CDR3 is TGTGCCAGCACGCTTATAGAGGCGTTAAACTATGGCTACACCTTC. Full variable domain (outside the CDR3, taken from reference TRBV7-9 and TRBJ1-2): DTGVSQNPRHKITKRGQNVTFRCDPISEHNRLYWYRQTLGQGPEFLTYFQNEAQLEKSRLLSDRFSAERPKGSFSTLEIQRTEQGDSAMYLCASTLIEALNYGYTFGSGTRLTVV.

About this clonotype itself: A read error may be the cause here, since a much bigger clone is one base away. This chain joins TRBV7-9 and TRBJ2-7; D may be TRBD2 (6 bases). Germline V CDR1 and CDR2: SEHNR, FQNEAQ (reference sequence). Trimming stripped 4 bases from V and 4 bases from J, with 11 bases between. CDR3 length: 13 residues. The CDR3: CASSWEALYEQYF. DNA for the CDR3: TGTGCCAGCAGCTGGGAGGCTTTGTACGAGCAGTACTTC. Full variable domain (rest looked up from reference TRBV7-9 and TRBJ2-7): DTGVSQNPRHKITKRGQNVTFRCDPISEHNRLYWYRQTLGQGPEFLTYFQNEAQLEKSRLLSDRFSAERPKGSFSTLEIQRTEQGDSAMYLCASSWEALYEQYFGPGTRLTVT.

The sample holds many counts of this clonotype. V gene TRBV24-1 combines with J gene TRBJ2-7; D is ambiguous. The CDR3 consists of 13 residues. Per germline, CDR1 KGHDR and CDR2 SFDVKD. V shed 3 bases and J shed 1 base, with 6 bases lying between them. The CDR3 sequence: CATSDTTSYEQYF. For the CDR3, the DNA is TGTGCCACCAGTGATACGACGTCCTACGAGCAGTACTTC.

Of note for this clonotype: This likely comes from a read error, as the CDR3 has no conserved phenylalanine or tryptophan at its end. The DNA is left out, because the CDR3 cannot be placed on it with certainty; the CDR3 is given as TCRdb lists it. The rearrangement uses TRBV6-2 or TRBV6-3 and TRBJ2-7; the table's TRBD1 call for D was not verified on the DNA. Per germline, CDR1 MNHEY and CDR2 SVGEGT. Both ends counted, the CDR3 spans 12 residues. CDR3 protein: CATSWDGYEQYL.

This clonotype was seen repeatedly, ten times or more. The chain employs TRBV6-1 and TRBJ2-3, with D possibly TRBD1 on 5 matching bases. The CDR3 spans 11 residues. Germline CDR1 MNHNS, CDR2 SASEGT. V lost 6 bases to trimming and J lost 8 bases, with 9 bases between them. CDR3 residues: CASRLGATQYF. As DNA, the CDR3 is TGTGCCAGCAGATTAGGGGCTACGCAGTATTTT.

Points on this clonotype: The junction differs from germline at one of its ends, possibly a read error. J is TRBJ2-7 and V is TRBV11-1; possibly TRBD2 for D (6 bases). CDR1 and CDR2 (germline): SGHAT, FQDESV (reference sequence). This CDR3 comprises 15 residues. The CDR3 DNA reads as TGTGCCAGCAACTCATCCCGGGACTCCTTCTACGAGCAGTATTTC. It is translated as CASNSSRDSFYEQYF.

Details on this clonotype: Here the CDR3 omits its conserved ending phenylalanine or tryptophan, so a read error is the likely source. The chain uses TRBV29-1 and TRBJ2-5; possibly TRBD2 for D (5 bases). The CDR3 contains 14 residues. The V gene's germline CDR1 is SQVTM and CDR2 ANQGSEA. V shed 6 bases and J shed 8 bases, with 22 bases lying between them. Here the CDR3 reads CSVRPGRGMNTQYL. CDR3 sequence (DNA): TGCAGCGTACGCCCAGGACGGGGAATGAATACCCAGTACTTA.

As for this clonotype: The junction departs from germline at one end; a sequencing error may be responsible. The chain is built from TRBV4-3 and TRBJ2-7; D is unresolved. From germline, CDR1 is LGHNA and CDR2 YSLEER. The CDR3 spans 13 residues. The CDR3 protein is CASSQNLPYEQCF. CDR3 in DNA: TGCGCCAGCAGCCAAAATCTGCCCTACGAGCAGTGTTTC.

As for this clonotype: Likely a read error: the CDR3 ends without its conserved phenylalanine or tryptophan. The chain recombines TRBV5-5 with TRBJ2-3; D remains unclear. Matching the DNA end better, TRBJ1-5 makes the J call doubtful. Germline V lookup: CDR1 SGHKS, CDR2 YYEKEE (reference sequence). The CDR3 consists of 15 residues. The CDR3 nucleotides are TGTGCCAGCAGCTTGGGGAGTAGCGGAACAGATACGCAGCATTCT. Translating gives CASSLGSSGTDTQHS.

The rearrangement joins TRBV5-1 to TRBJ1-2; 7 nucleotides align to TRBD1. With 6 bases clipped from V and 2 bases from J, the junction kept 22 bases outside the gene matches. The germline CDR1 and CDR2 sequences are SGHRS and YFSETQ. This CDR3 spans 19 amino acids. The CDR3, as DNA: TGCGCCAGCAACATCCCCTCGACAGGGACTGGGGAAGCGAACTATGGCTACACCTTC. Amino acid sequence: CASNIPSTGTGEANYGYTF.

This clonotype was observed many times. This chain links TRBV12-3 or TRBV12-4 with TRBJ2-5; 12 positions agree with TRBD1. The CDR3 spans 15 residues. Germline trimming cut 4 bases from V and 5 bases from J; bases unmatched to any gene: 5. CDR3 sequence (DNA): TGTGCCAGCAGTTCGGGACAGGGGGCGCGGGAGACCCAGTACTTC. Its translation: CASSSGQGARETQYF.

The chain combines TRBV4-1 with TRBJ2-3, with 8 bases aligning to TRBD1. Trimming removed 2 bases from V and 8 bases from J; junction bases left unmatched: 12. This CDR3 region has 16 residues. The germline V gene encodes CDR1 MGHRA and CDR2 YSYEKL. The CDR3 DNA sequence: TGCGCCAGCAGCCAACTAACAGGGGGTATGTCAGTTACGCAGTATTTT. Protein: CASSQLTGGMSVTQYF.

V and J are TRBV5-5 and TRBJ1-1; D is undetermined. CDR1 and CDR2 (germline): SGHKS, YYEKEE (reference sequence). The ends were cut back, 6 bases at V and 3 bases at J, with 12 bases in the middle. The CDR3 is made up of 13 amino acids. The CDR3 DNA reads TGTGCCAGCACTCATTGGGAGGACACTGAAGCTTTCTTT. This codes for CASTHWEDTEAFF.

This clonotype turned up a few times. The missing conserved phenylalanine or tryptophan at the end of this CDR3 makes a read error likely. Because the CDR3's place on the DNA is in doubt, the DNA is left out and the CDR3 is given as listed by TCRdb. The chain has TRBV6-2 or TRBV6-3 and TRBJ2-7. The CDR3 has 13 residues if both end residues are counted. Germline loops: CDR1 MNHEY, CDR2 SVGEGT. CDR3: CASNYEVPYEEYL.

A remark on this clonotype: One end of the junction varies from germline; a read error may be responsible. J is TRBJ1-6 and V is TRBV14; D is possibly TRBD1 (5 bases). Germline CDR1 is SGHDN and CDR2 is FVKESK. This CDR3 region has 16 residues. DNA of the CDR3: TGCGCCAGCAGCCAAGGGGTCATGAGGTTTAATTCACCCCTCCACTTT. It codes for CASSQGVMRFNSPLHF.

This clonotype was seen a single time. The conserved closing phenylalanine or tryptophan is absent in this CDR3, likely reflecting a read error. The DNA is omitted, as the CDR3 cannot be located on it reliably, and the CDR3 follows TCRdb's listing. This sequence joins TRBV29-1 and TRBJ2-2; no DNA check was done on the table's D call, TRBD1. Germline assignment: CDR1 SQVTM and CDR2 ANQGSEA. The CDR3 extends over 14 residues, inclusive of both ends. CDR3 residues: CSVGTGPNTGELLL.

Note on this clonotype: The junction departs from germline at one end; a sequencing error may be responsible. V is TRBV4-3 and J is TRBJ1-3, with 9 bases aligning to TRBD1. The CDR3 runs to 16 residues. Germline lookup yields CDR1 LGHNA and CDR2 YSLEER. CDR3 DNA: TGCGCCAGCAGCCAAGGCGCGACAGGGGGTGGAAACACTATATATTTT. Amino acid sequence: CASSQGATGGGNTIYF.

This clonotype was counted many times. The V call is TRBV11-2, the J call TRBJ2-4; D is unclear. Germline CDR1 reads SGHAT; CDR2 reads FQNNGV. The CDR3 runs to 17 residues. For the CDR3, the DNA is TGTGCGCGCTGGGCCCCCGACTCCCGTTCCGTGCTAGACATTCAGTACTTC. Protein sequence: CARWAPDSRSVLDIQYF.

V gene TRBV6-2 or TRBV6-3 combines with J gene TRBJ2-7, with unresolved D. CDR3 length equals 14 residues. Trimming cost V 6 bases and J 3 bases, with 15 bases left between them. CDR1 MNHEY and CDR2 SVGEGT come from the germline V gene. The DNA for the CDR3 is TGTGCCAGCAGCTCCCTACTATCTGACTACGAGCAGTACTTC. Translating it yields CASSSLLSDYEQYF.

In regard to this clonotype: At one boundary the junction diverges from the germline segment, which might be a read error. This chain uses TRBV9 with TRBJ2-1; D is possibly TRBD2 (6 bases). This CDR3 comprises 14 residues. Germline-derived CDR1 and CDR2 are SGDLS and YYNGEE. CDR3 DNA: TGTGCCAACAGCCAAGGGCGGGATAACAATGAGCAGTTCTTC. Amino acid sequence: CANSQGRDNNEQFF.

In regard to this clonotype: The missing conserved phenylalanine or tryptophan at the end of this CDR3 makes a read error likely. This rearrangement joins TRBV7-9 to TRBJ1-1, with D possibly TRBD1 on 5 matching bases. This CDR3 has 13 amino acids. The germline CDR1 and CDR2 sequences are SEHNR and FQNEAQ (reference sequence). The CDR3 coding sequence is TGTGCGAGCAGCTTAAATAGGCAGGGTGAAGCTTTCTCT. As protein: CASSLNRQGEAFS.